Here is one T cell receptor (beta chain) with its context. This entry comes from a study of blood T cell repertoires in COVID-19. Looking at the study overall: Sample material is recorded as cDNA or gDNA derived from T cells, B-cell-depleted T cells, or PBMCs.

Per the original methods: Reference gene primer amplification yielded estimated nucleated cell counts. Generated by immunoSEQ multiplex PCR, the TCRdb table keeps only in-frame clones and is missing some. The DNA was the basis for D and trimming; V, J and clone size are from that table. The data hold some 120,000 clones, with 75% to 90% observed a single time. The specimen sequenced was peripheral blood. This clonotype originated in a human donor in a cohort sampled during active COVID-19.

The CDR3 DNA is TGTGCCAGCAGTCCGGAGGGGAGGGCCTTCACAGATACGCAGTATTTT. It specifies CASSPEGRAFTDTQYF. This chain uses TRBV27 with TRBJ2-3; TRBD2 matches 7 bases. Per the germline V gene, CDR1 is MNHEY and CDR2 is SMNVEV (reference sequence). CDR3 length: 16 residues. Trimming removed 5 bases from V and 2 bases from J; junction bases left unmatched: 10.